This TCR beta chain was identified in a study of Ad26.COV2.S vaccination and SARS-CoV-2 variants. Study-wide context: Ad26.COV2.S was injected intramuscularly once or twice, 56 days apart.

Study-level results: Vaccinees displayed broader spike-specific TCR repertoires than placebo recipients. Vaccine recipients and placebo recipients showed similar non-spike TCR breadth.

The treatment was: some 20 received Ad26.COV2.S at low or high dose, single or two shots; 5 received placebo; per-sample allocation not given. Day 63 after the first vaccine or placebo injection was the time point for sampling. Boston supplied an adult donor aged 18-55 years. Concerning this clone itself: As yet, its antigen is unknown.

Profiling relied on immunoSEQ multiplex PCR, and the TCRdb table lists in-frame clones only, not all of them. The repertoire holds hundreds of thousands of clones, with roughly 90% as singletons. Trimming cost V 0 bases and J 4 bases, with 11 bases left between them. Germline values: CDR1 MNHEY, CDR2 SVGAGI. This CDR3 region has 15 residues. The sample in question was peripheral blood, obtained in a trial of Ad26.COV2.S vaccine versus placebo. V usage is TRBV6-5 and J usage is TRBJ2-3; either TRBD1 or TRBD2 may fit D (5 bases each). This receptor was taken from a person between 18 and 65 years old who received the Ad26.COV2.S COVID-19 vaccine or a placebo. As DNA, the CDR3 is TGTGCCAGCAGTTACTCGTGGGGGAAGGCAGATACGCAGTATTTT. Its translation: CASSYSWGKADTQYF.